These T cell receptor beta chains were read from a single sample in a study of cytomegalovirus exposure and HLA in healthy donors. Method: immunoSEQ multiplex PCR; TCRdb's copy keeps in-frame clones and lacks some. The table lists around 130,000 clones, roughly 80% of them singletons, with 2.5% in the top ten. The sample was PBMCs. The receptor set was obtained from a young man in good health and CMV-seronegative. Each CDR3 is given with its conserved first and last residue. Each record gives: CDR3 length, J gene, D gene, V gene, CDR3 protein. D genes are given only for firm matches.

length: 14; J: TRBJ1-2; D: .; V: TRBV28; CDR3: CASSLGQINYGYTF
length: 15; J: TRBJ1-4; D: TRBD1; V: TRBV30; CDR3: CAWSVQGGANEKLFF
length: 12; J: TRBJ2-5; D: .; V: TRBV4-1; CDR3: CASSQDQETQYF
length: 13; J: TRBJ1-2; D: .; V: TRBV7-6; CDR3: CASSLGGLYGYTF
length: 16; J: TRBJ1-1; D: .; V: TRBV9; CDR3: CASSVDPTPPAAEAFF
length: 14; J: TRBJ2-7; D: .; V: TRBV2; CDR3: CASSIPTTSYEQYF
length: 15; J: TRBJ2-2; D: .; V: TRBV28; CDR3: CASSPLDRGTGELFF
length: 18; J: TRBJ2-3; D: .; V: TRBV12-5; CDR3: CASVGALLRQIGTDTQYF
length: 15; J: TRBJ2-1; D: .; V: TRBV7-8; CDR3: CASSRGQGLYNEQFF
length: 16; J: TRBJ2-3; D: .; V: TRBV29-1; CDR3: CSVPRSPQGSTDTQYF
length: 18; J: TRBJ2-2; D: TRBD1; V: TRBV4-3; CDR3: CASSQEAGDSRNTGELFF
length: 15; J: TRBJ2-1; D: TRBD2; V: TRBV7-9; CDR3: CASSSLGGSGNEQFF
length: 14; J: TRBJ1-2; D: .; V: TRBV2; CDR3: CASSELGADYGYTF
length: 18; J: TRBJ2-3; D: TRBD2; V: TRBV5-6; CDR3: CASSQGLAGGPGTDTQYF
length: 15; J: TRBJ1-2; D: TRBD1; V: TRBV4-3; CDR3: CASSQGQGWGYGYTF
length: 16; J: TRBJ1-2; D: .; V: TRBV4-1; CDR3: CASSQPMEGLGCGYTF
length: 16; J: TRBJ2-1; D: TRBD2; V: TRBV5-1; CDR3: CASSFLAGGVNNEQFF
length: 13; J: TRBJ1-6; D: TRBD1; V: TRBV2; CDR3: CASKGQGNSPLHF
length: 14; J: TRBJ2-5; D: .; V: TRBV5-1; CDR3: CASSLGENKETQYF
length: 14; J: TRBJ1-4; D: TRBD1; V: TRBV19; CDR3: CASSLTGLGEKLFF
length: 14; J: TRBJ1-5; D: .; V: TRBV7-2; CDR3: CASSSQGQGAPQHF
length: 15; J: TRBJ2-7; D: TRBD2; V: TRBV4-1; CDR3: CASSQNSGTTYEQYF
length: 13; J: TRBJ2-5; D: .; V: TRBV28; CDR3: CASSNLGQETQYF